This T cell receptor beta chain was identified in a study of T cell repertoires in cytomegalovirus infection. Comments on this clonotype: The antigen is not known.

Germline V gene lookup returns CDR1 LNHDA and CDR2 SQIVND (reference sequence). This CDR3 has 13 amino acids. With 6 bases clipped from V and 6 bases from J, the junction kept 7 bases outside the gene matches. MiXCR was run by TCRdb on the reads, yielding one entry per CDR3 protein. The sample lists more than 250,000 distinct CDR3 sequences, around a quarter occurring once. The input for sequencing was cultured PBMCs, taken from culture after CMV antigen stimulation. The sequence derives from a human donor in good health (CMV status not recorded). Some clones in this sample may be carry-over from other donors' samples. The rearrangement links TRBV19 to TRBJ1-1, with TRBD1 matching 7 bases. The chain's CDR3 is CASRTGRLPEAFF. The CDR3 DNA reads as TGTGCCAGTAGGACAGGGAGGCTCCCTGAAGCTTTCTTT. The entire variable domain, with the rest obtained from reference TRBV19 and TRBJ1-1, is as follows: DGGITQSPKYLFRKEGQNVTLSCEQNLNHDAMYWYRQDPGQGLRLIYYSQIVNDFQKGDIAEGYSVSREKKESFPLTVTSAQKNPTAFYLCASRTGRLPEAFFGQGTRLTVV.